These 6 T cell receptor beta chains originate from one sample sequenced in a study of molecular identifiers for immune sequencing clone quantification. In TCRdb, the PCR reads were re-called with MiXCR into one record per CDR3 protein. This sample yields approximately 630,000 distinct CDR3 sequences, of which about 25% are seen a single time; 0.7% to 0.95% belongs to the top ten. The sequencing input was naive CD8+ T cells from blood, with Jurkat cell RNA spiked in. Regarding subset: FACS-sorted CD8+CD4-CCR7+CD45RA+ naive T cells. The receptors originated from a human donor in good health. Some libraries in this study had Jurkat cell RNA spiked in.

Of note for this clonotype: A read error may explain this, as a much larger clone is one base away. The chain combines TRBV12-3 or TRBV12-4 with TRBJ1-1; D is undetermined. This CDR3 spans 16 amino acids. This CDR3 is CASSLSISIVNTEALF. CDR3 bases: TGTGCCAGCAGTCTATCAATTAGTATAGTGAACACTGAAGCTTTATTT.

This clonotype was observed a handful of times. V gene TRBV28 combines with J gene TRBJ1-5, with D uncertain. The CDR3 consists of 14 residues. The germline gives CDR1 MDHEN, CDR2 SYDVKM. The V end lost 8 bases, the J end lost 0 bases, and 11 bases lay between the germline ends. CDR3 in DNA: TGTGCCAGCGCTCTGGTCATTAGCAATCAGCCCCAGCATTTT. Protein product: CASALVISNQPQHF.

Concerning this clonotype itself: Sequence at one end of the junction differs from germline and may be a read error. The rearrangement joins TRBV24-1 to TRBJ2-1; D is unresolved. Germline values: CDR1 KGHDR, CDR2 SFDVKD. The CDR3 length is 14 residues. The CDR3 sequence: CPTSDPLDGNEQFF. CDR3 nucleotide sequence: TGTCCCACCAGTGATCCCTTGGACGGGAATGAGCAGTTCTTC.

This chain uses TRBV13 with TRBJ1-2; no firm D call. The CDR3 has 14 residues. The germline V gene has CDR1 PRHDT and CDR2 FYEKMQ (reference sequence). Between the trimmed V and J ends, which lost 0 bases and 4 bases, there was a span of 9 bases. The CDR3 region is CASSLGVSAYGYTF. As DNA, the CDR3 is TGTGCCAGCAGCTTAGGGGTATCTGCCTATGGCTACACCTTC.

Points on this clonotype: Since a much larger clone is just one base distant, this may be a read error. The rearrangement links TRBV27 to TRBJ2-7, with TRBD1 matching over 7 bases. V shed 3 bases, J shed 3 bases, and the junction held 5 bases outside the gene matches. The CDR3 loop spans 14 amino acids. Per germline, CDR1 MNHEY and CDR2 SMNVEV (reference sequence). In DNA, the CDR3 is TGTGCCAGCAGTTTCCGGGCAGGGGGCTACGAGCAGTACTTC. It is translated as CASSFRAGGYEQYF.

As regards this clonotype: Just one base apart from a much larger clone, this may be a read error. This chain joins TRBV11-2 and TRBJ2-7; D ambiguous. This CDR3 region has 13 residues. In germline, CDR1 is SGHAT, CDR2 FQNNGV. Trimming took 8 bases from V and 7 from J, leaving 18 bases between them. The CDR3 nucleotides read TGTGCCAGCGGCTCGCCATCAAGGCTTGAGCAGTACTTC. Translating gives CASGSPSRLEQYF.